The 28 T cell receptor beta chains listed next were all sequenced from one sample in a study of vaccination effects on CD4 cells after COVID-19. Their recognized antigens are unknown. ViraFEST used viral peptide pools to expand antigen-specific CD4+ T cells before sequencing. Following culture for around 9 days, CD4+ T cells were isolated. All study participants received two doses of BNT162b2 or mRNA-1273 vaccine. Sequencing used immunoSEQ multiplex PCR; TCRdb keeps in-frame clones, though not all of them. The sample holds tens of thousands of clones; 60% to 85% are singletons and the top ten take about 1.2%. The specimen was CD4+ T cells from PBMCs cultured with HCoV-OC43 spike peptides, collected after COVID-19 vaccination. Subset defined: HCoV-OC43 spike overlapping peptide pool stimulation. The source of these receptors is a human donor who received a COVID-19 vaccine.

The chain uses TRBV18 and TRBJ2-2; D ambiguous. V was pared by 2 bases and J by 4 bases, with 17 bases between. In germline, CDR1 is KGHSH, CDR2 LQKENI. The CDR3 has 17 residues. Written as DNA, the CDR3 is TGTGCCAGCTCACCAAGGCCACTTCATGCAACCACCGGGGAGCTGTTTTTT. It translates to CASSPRPLHATTGELFF.

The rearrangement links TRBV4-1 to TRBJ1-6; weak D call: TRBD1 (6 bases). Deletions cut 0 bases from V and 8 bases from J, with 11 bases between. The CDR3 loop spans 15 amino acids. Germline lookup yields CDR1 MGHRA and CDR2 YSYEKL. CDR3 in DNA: TGCGCCAGCAGCCAAGAGGGGGCGAGATATTCACCCCTCCACTTT. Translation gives CASSQEGARYSPLHF.

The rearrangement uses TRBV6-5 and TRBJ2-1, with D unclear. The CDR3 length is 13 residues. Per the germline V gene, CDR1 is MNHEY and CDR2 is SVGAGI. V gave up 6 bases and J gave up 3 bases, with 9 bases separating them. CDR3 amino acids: CASSLTNYNEQFF. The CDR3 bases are TGTGCCAGCAGCCTTACAAACTACAATGAGCAGTTCTTC.

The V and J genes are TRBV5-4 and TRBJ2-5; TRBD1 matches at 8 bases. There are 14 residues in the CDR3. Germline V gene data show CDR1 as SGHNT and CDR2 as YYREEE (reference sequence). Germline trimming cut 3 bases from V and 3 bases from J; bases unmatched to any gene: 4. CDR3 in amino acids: CASSSGTGEETQYF. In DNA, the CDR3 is TGTGCCAGCAGCTCCGGGACAGGAGAAGAGACCCAGTACTTC. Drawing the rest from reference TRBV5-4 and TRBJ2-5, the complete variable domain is ETGVTQSPTHLIKTRGQQVTLRCSSQSGHNTVSWYQQALGQGPQFIFQYYREEENGRGNFPPRFSGLQFPNYSSELNVNALELDDSALYLCASSSGTGEETQYFGPGTRLLVL.

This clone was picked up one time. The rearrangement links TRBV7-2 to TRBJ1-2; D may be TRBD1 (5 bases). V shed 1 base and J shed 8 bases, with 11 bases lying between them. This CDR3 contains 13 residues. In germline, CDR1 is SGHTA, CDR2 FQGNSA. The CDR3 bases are TGTGCCAGCAGCTTAGGACCTCAGGGCGGCTACACCTTC. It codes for CASSLGPQGGYTF.

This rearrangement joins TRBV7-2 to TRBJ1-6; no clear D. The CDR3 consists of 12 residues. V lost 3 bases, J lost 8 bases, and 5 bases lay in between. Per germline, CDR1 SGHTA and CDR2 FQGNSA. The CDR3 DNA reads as TGTGCCAGCAGCTTTTCCCATTCACCCCTCCACTTT. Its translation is CASSFSHSPLHF.

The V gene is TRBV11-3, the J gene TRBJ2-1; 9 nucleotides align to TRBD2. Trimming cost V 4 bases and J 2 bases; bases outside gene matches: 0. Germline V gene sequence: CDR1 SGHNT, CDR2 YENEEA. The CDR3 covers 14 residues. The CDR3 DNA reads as TGTGCCAGCAGCTCTAGCGGGGCCTACAATGAGCAGTTCTTC. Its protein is CASSSSGAYNEQFF. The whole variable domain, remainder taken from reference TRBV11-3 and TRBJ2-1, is EAGVVQSPRYKIIEKKQPVAFWCNPISGHNTLYWYLQNLGQGPELLIRYENEEAVDDSQLPKDRFSAERLKGVDSTLKIQPAELGDSAVYLCASSSSGAYNEQFFGPGTRLTVL.

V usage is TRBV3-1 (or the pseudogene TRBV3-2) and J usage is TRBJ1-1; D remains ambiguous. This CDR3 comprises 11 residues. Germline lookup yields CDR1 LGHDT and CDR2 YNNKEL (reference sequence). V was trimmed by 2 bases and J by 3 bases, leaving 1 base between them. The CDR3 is CASSQHTEAFF. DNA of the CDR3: TGTGCCAGCAGCCAACACACTGAAGCTTTCTTT.

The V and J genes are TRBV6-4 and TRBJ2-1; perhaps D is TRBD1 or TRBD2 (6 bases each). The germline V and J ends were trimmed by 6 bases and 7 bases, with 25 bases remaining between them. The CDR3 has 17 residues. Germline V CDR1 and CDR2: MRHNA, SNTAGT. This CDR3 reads CASSALGGYSRENEQFF. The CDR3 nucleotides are TGTGCCAGCAGCGCTCTAGGGGGGTACTCCAGGGAGAATGAGCAGTTCTTC.

CDR3 coding DNA: TGTGCCAGCAGTTCTCCAGGGGGGAATTCACCCCTCCACTTT. Protein product: CASSSPGGNSPLHF. V gene TRBV6-5 combines with J gene TRBJ1-6; 7 positions match TRBD1. This CDR3 contains 14 residues. Germline V gives CDR1 MNHEY, CDR2 SVGAGI. Losses at the gene ends were 4 bases for V and 7 bases for J; bases not matched to a gene: 4.

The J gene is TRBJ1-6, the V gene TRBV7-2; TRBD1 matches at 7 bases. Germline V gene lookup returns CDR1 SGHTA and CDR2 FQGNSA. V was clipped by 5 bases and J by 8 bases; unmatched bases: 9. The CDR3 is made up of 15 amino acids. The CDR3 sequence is CASSVRDSTYSPLHF. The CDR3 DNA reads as TGTGCCAGCAGCGTCCGGGACAGTACTTATTCACCCCTCCACTTT. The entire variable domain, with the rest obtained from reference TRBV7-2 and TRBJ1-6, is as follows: GAGVSQSPSNKVTEKGKDVELRCDPISGHTALYWYRQSLGQGLEFLIYFQGNSAPDKSGLPSDRFSAERTGGSVSTLTIQRTQQEDSAVYLCASSVRDSTYSPLHFGNGTRLTVT.

In DNA form, the CDR3 reads TGTGCCAGCAGTGACGGACGACACGCAACTAACTATGGCTACACCTTC. Encoded protein: CASSDGRHATNYGYTF. V usage is TRBV6-4 and J usage is TRBJ1-2, with D uncertain. The CDR3 extends over 16 amino acids. CDR1 and CDR2 from the germline V gene are MRHNA and SNTAGT. Trimming removed 2 bases from V and 0 bases from J, with 13 bases in between.

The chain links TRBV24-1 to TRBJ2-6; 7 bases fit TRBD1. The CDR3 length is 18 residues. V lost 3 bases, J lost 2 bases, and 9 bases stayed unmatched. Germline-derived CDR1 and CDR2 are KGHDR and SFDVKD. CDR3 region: CATSDQNTGVAGANVLTF. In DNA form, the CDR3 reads TGTGCCACCAGTGATCAGAATACAGGGGTTGCTGGGGCCAACGTCCTGACTTTC.

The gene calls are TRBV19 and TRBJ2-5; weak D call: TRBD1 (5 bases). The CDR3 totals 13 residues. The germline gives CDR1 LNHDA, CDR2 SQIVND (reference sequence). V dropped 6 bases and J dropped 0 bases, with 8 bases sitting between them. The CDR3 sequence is CASRAGHQETQYF. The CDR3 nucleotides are TGTGCCAGTAGGGCAGGGCACCAAGAGACCCAGTACTTC.

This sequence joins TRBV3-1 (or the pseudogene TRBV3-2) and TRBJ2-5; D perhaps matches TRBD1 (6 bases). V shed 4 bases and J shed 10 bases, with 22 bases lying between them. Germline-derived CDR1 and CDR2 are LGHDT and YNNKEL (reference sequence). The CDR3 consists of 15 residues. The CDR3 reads CASSLSTGLSLIQYF. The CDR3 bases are TGTGCCAGCAGCCTATCTACAGGGCTATCCCTCATCCAGTACTTC.

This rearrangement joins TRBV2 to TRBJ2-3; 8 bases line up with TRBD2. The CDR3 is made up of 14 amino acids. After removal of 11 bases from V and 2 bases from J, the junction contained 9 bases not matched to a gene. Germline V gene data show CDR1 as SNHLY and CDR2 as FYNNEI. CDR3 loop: CAAGLALITDTQYF. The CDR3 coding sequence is TGTGCCGCAGGACTAGCTCTAATCACAGATACGCAGTATTTT.

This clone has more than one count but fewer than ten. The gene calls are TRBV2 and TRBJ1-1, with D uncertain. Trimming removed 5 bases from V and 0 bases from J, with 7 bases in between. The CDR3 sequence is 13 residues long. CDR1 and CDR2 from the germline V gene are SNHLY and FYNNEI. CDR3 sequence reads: CASSFHLNTEAFF. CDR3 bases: TGTGCCAGCAGTTTCCACTTGAACACTGAAGCTTTCTTT.

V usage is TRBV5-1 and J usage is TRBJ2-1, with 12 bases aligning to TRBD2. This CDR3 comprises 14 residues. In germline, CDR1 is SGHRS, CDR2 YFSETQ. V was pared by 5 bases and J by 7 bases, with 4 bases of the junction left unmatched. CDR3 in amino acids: CASRILAGGNEQFF. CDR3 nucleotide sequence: TGCGCCAGCAGGATACTAGCGGGGGGAAATGAGCAGTTCTTC.

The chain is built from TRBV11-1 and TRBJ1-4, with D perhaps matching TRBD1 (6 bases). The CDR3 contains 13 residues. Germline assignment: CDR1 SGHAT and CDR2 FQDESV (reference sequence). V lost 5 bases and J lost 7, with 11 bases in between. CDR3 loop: CASSPGVGEKLFF. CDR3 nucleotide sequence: TGTGCCAGCAGCCCAGGGGTCGGTGAAAAACTGTTTTTT.

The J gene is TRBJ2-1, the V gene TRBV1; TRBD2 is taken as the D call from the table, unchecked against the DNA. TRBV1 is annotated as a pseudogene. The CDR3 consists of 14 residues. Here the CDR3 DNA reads TGCACCAGCGCTCGGACTAGCGGATACAATGAGCAGTTCTTC. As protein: CTSARTSGYNEQFF.

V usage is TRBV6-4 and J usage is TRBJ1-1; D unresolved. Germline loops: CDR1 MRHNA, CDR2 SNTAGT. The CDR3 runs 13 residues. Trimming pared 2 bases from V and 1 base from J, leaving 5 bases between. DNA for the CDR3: TGTGCCAGCAGTGACGGCAAGAACACTGAAGCTTTCTTT. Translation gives CASSDGKNTEAFF.

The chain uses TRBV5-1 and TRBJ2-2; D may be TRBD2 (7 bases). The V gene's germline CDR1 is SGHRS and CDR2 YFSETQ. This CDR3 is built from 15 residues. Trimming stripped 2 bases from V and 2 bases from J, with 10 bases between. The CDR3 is CASSFGGPNTGELFF. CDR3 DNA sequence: TGCGCCAGCAGCTTCGGGGGGCCAAACACCGGGGAGCTGTTTTTT. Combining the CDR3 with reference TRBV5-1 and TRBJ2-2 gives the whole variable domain KAGVTQTPRYLIKTRGQQVTLSCSPISGHRSVSWYQQTPGQGLQFLFEYFSETQRNKGNFPGRFSGRQFSNSRSEMNVSTLELGDSALYLCASSFGGPNTGELFFGEGSRLTVL.

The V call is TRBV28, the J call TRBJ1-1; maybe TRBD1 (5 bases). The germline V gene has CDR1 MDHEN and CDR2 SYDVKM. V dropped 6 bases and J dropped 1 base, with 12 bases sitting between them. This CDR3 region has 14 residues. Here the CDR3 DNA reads TGTGCCAGCAGGGAAAGGGGACCGAACACTGAAGCTTTCTTT. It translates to CASRERGPNTEAFF.

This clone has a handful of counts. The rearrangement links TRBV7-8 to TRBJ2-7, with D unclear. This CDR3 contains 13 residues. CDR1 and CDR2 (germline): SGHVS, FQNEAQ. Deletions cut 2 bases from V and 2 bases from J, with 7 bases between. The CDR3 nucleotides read TGTGCCAGCAGCTTAACCTCTCCCTACGAGCAGTACGTC. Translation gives CASSLTSPYEQYV.

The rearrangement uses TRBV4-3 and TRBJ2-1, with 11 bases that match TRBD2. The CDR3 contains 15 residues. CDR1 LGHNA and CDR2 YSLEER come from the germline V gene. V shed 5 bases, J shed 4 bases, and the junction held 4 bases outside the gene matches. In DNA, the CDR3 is TGCGCCAGCAGCGATAGCGGGGGGGGTTACAATGAGCAGTTCTTC. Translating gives CASSDSGGGYNEQFF.

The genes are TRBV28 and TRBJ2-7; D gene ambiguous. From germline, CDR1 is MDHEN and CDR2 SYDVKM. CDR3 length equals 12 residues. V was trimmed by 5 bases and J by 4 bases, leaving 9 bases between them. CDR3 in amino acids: CASSRTAYEQYV. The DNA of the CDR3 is TGTGCCAGCAGTCGGACGGCGTACGAGCAGTACGTC.

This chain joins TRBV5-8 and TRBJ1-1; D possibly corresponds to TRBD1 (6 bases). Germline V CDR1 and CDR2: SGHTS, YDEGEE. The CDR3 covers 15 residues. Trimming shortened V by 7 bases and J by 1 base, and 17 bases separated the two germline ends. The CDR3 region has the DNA TGTGCCAGCCCGGGAGAAGAGGGGGGGAACACTGAAGCTTTCTTT. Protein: CASPGEEGGNTEAFF.

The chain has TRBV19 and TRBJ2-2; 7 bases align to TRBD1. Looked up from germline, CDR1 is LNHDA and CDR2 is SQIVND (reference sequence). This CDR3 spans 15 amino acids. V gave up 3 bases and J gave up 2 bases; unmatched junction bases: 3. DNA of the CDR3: TGTGCCAGTAGTATGGGGACAGTTAACACCGGGGAGCTGTTTTTT. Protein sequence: CASSMGTVNTGELFF.